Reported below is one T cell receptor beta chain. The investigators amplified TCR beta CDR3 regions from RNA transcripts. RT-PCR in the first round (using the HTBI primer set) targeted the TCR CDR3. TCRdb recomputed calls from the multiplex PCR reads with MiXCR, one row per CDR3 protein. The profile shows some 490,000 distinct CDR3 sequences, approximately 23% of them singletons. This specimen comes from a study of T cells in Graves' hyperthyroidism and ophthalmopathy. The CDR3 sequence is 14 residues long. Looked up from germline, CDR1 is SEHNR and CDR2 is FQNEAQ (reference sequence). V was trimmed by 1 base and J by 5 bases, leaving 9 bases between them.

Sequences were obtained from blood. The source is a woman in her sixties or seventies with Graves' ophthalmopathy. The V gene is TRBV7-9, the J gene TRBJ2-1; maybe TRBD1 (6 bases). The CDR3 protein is CASSLGGRHNEQFF. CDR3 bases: TGTGCCAGCAGCTTAGGGGGGCGCCACAATGAGCAGTTCTTC.